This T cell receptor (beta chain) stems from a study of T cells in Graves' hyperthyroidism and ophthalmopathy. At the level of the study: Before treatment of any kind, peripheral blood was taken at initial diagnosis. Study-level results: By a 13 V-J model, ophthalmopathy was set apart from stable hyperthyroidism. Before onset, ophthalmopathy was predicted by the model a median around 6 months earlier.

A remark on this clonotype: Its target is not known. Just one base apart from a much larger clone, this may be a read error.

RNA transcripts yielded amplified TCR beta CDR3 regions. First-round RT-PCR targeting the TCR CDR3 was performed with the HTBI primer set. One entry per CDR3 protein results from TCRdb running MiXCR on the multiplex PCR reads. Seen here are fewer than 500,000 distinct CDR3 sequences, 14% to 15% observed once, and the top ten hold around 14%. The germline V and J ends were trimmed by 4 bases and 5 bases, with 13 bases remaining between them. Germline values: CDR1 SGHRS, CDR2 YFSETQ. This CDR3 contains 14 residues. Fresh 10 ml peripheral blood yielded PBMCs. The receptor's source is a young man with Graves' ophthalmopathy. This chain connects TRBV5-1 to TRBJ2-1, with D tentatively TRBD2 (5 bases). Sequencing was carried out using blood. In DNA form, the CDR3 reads TGCGCCAGCAGCCCGGTTACGAGGGACAATGAGCAGTTCTTC. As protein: CASSPVTRDNEQFF.